The 7 T cell receptor beta chains listed next were all sequenced from one sample in a study of shared clonotypes between healthy human individuals. Clones were sequenced by immunoSEQ multiplex PCR, and TCRdb holds only the in-frame ones, with some missing. Of approximately 500,000 clones listed, roughly 79% were seen once; the top ten hold 12%. Input material: PBMCs. These receptors were obtained from a woman in her forties in good health. Some clones in this sample may be carry-over from other donors' samples.

In its sample, this clone was seen once. This sequence joins TRBV9 and TRBJ1-1; the D is unclear. The germline gives CDR1 SGDLS, CDR2 YYNGEE. Trimming took off 0 bases at V and 5 bases at J, with 8 bases between the two ends. The CDR3 is 13 residues long. The CDR3 is CASSVESSTEAFF. In DNA, the CDR3 is TGTGCCAGCAGCGTAGAATCATCGACTGAAGCTTTCTTT.

The chain combines TRBV7-8 with TRBJ2-5, with D possibly matching TRBD2 (5 bases). The CDR3 is 13 amino acids. The germline V and J ends were trimmed by 3 bases and 6 bases, with 11 bases remaining between them. The germline V gene encodes CDR1 SGHVS and CDR2 FQNEAQ. The chain's CDR3 is CASSLRGFKTQYF. The CDR3 coding sequence is TGTGCCAGCAGCTTGAGAGGGTTTAAGACCCAGTACTTC. Together with reference TRBV7-8 and TRBJ2-5, the CDR3 gives the full variable domain: GAGVSQSPRYKVAKRGQDVALRCDPISGHVSLFWYQQALGQGPEFLTYFQNEAQLDKSGLPSDRFFAERPEGSVSTLKIQRTQQEDSAVYLCASSLRGFKTQYFGPGTRLLVL.

This clone was picked up a small number of times. The chain recombines TRBV11-2 with TRBJ2-1; TRBD2 aligns across 12 bases. Trimming took 0 bases from V and 5 from J; bases not matched to a gene: 5. Germline CDR1 SGHAT, CDR2 FQNNGV. This CDR3 spans 17 amino acids. CDR3 nucleotides: TGTGCCAGCAGCTTAGATCGGTCTAGCGGGAGGGACAATGAGCAGTTCTTC. It codes for CASSLDRSSGRDNEQFF.

The chain is built from TRBV13 and TRBJ2-3; 9 bases line up with TRBD1. Germline CDR1 is PRHDT and CDR2 is FYEKMQ (reference sequence). The J segment lost 3 bases and the V segment lost 5 bases, leaving 12 bases of the junction unmatched. This CDR3 comprises 17 residues. CDR3 nucleotides: TGTGCCAGCAGCCGGGGACGTCCGGGACAGGGAACAGATACGCAGTATTTT. Its protein product is CASSRGRPGQGTDTQYF. Drawing the rest from reference TRBV13 and TRBJ2-3, the complete variable domain is AAGVIQSPRHLIKEKRETATLKCYPIPRHDTVYWYQQGPGQDPQFLISFYEKMQSDKGSIPDRFSAQQFSDYHSELNMSSLELGDSALYFCASSRGRPGQGTDTQYFGPGTRLTVL.

The chain has TRBV7-6 and TRBJ2-2, with TRBD2 as a possible D gene (6 bases). CDR3 length equals 16 residues. Trimming removed 0 bases at V and 2 bases at J, with 10 bases between. Germline V gives CDR1 SGHVS, CDR2 FNYEAQ. The CDR3 sequence: CASSLALGLNTGELFF. CDR3 sequence (DNA): TGTGCCAGCAGCTTAGCCCTGGGACTCAACACCGGGGAGCTGTTTTTT.

The genes are TRBV21-1 and TRBJ2-5. TRBV21-1 is noted as a pseudogene. The CDR3 is 13 amino acids. CDR3 amino acids: CASSKGSCETQYF. The CDR3 coding sequence is TGTGCCAGCAGCAAGGGGTCTTGTGAGACCCAGTACTTC.

This clone came up once. This chain uses TRBV2 with TRBJ2-4, with D perhaps TRBD1 (8 bases). The CDR3 consists of 14 residues. The V and J ends lost 5 bases and 8 bases respectively, with 16 bases between them. CDR1 is SNHLY and CDR2 is FYNNEI in the germline V gene. This chain's CDR3 is CASSTDTGGDIQYF. The CDR3 bases are TGTGCCAGCAGTACCGACACAGGGGGGGACATTCAGTACTTC.